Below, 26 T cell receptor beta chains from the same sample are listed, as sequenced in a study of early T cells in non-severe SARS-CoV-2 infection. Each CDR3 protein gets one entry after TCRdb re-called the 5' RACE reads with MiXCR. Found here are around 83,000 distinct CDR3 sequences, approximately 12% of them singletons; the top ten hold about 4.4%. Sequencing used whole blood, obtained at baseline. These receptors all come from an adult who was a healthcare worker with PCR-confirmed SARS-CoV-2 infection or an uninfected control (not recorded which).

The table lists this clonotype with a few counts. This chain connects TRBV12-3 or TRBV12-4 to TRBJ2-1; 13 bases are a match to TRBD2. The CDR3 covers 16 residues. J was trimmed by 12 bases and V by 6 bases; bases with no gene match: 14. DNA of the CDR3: TGTGCCAGCAGCCTTCCGGGACTAGCGGGAAGCGGTGGGCAGTTCTTC. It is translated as CASSLPGLAGSGGQFF.

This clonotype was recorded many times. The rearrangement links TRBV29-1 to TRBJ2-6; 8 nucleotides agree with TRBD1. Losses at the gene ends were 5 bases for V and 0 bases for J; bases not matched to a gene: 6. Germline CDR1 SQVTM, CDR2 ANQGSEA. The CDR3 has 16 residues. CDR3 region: CSVQRDRTSGANVLTF. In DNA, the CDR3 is TGCAGCGTTCAGAGGGACAGGACCTCTGGGGCCAACGTCCTGACTTTC.

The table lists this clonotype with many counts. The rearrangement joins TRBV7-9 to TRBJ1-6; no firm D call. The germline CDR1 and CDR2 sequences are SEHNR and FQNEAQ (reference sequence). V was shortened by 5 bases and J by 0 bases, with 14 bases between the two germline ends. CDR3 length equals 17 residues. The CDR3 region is CASSVTQRSSYNSPLHF. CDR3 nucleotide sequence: TGTGCCAGCAGCGTCACTCAACGCAGCTCCTATAATTCACCCCTCCACTTT.

The CDR3 DNA follows: TGCGCCAGCAGCTCTAGGATGGGAGCCTACGAGCAGTACTTC. Protein: CASSSRMGAYEQYF. The chain combines TRBV5-1 with TRBJ2-7; the D gene is possibly TRBD2 (5 bases). Germline V lookup: CDR1 SGHRS, CDR2 YFSETQ. The V end was cut by 3 bases, the J end by 2 bases, with 12 bases between. CDR3 length equals 14 residues.

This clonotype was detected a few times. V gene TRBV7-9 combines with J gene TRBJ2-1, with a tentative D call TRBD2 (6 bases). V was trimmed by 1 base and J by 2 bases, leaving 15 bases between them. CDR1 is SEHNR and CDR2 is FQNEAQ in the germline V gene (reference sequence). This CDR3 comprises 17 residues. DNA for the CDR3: TGTGCCAGCAGCTTAGGTGGAAGCCGGGGGACCTACAATGAGCAGTTCTTC. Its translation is CASSLGGSRGTYNEQFF.

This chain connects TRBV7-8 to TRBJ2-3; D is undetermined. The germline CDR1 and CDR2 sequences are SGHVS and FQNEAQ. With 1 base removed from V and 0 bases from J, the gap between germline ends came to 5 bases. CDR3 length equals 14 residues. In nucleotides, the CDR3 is TGTGCCAGCAGCTTAGAGGGCAGCACAGATACGCAGTATTTT. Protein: CASSLEGSTDTQYF. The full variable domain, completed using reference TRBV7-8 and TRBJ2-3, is GAGVSQSPRYKVAKRGQDVALRCDPISGHVSLFWYQQALGQGPEFLTYFQNEAQLDKSGLPSDRFFAERPEGSVSTLKIQRTQQEDSAVYLCASSLEGSTDTQYFGPGTRLTVL.

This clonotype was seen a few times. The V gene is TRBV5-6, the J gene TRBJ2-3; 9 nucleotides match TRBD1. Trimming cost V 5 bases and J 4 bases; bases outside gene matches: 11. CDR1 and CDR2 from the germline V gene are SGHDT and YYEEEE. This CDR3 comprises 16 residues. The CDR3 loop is CASSPKQGAKSDTQYF. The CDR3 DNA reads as TGTGCCAGCAGTCCGAAACAGGGGGCAAAGTCAGATACGCAGTATTTT.

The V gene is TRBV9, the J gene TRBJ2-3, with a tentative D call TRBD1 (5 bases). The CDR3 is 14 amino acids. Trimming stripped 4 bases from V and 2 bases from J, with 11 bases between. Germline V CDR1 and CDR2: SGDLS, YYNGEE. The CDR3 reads CASSLDSLTDTQYF. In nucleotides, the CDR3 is TGTGCCAGCAGCCTTGACAGCCTCACAGATACGCAGTATTTT.

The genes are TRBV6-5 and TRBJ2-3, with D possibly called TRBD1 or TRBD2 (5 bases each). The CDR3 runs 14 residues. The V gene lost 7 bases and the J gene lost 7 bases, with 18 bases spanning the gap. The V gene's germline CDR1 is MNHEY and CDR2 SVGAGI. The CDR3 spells CASIQRNEGYTQYF. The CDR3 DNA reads TGTGCCAGCATCCAGCGGAATGAGGGGTATACGCAGTATTTT.

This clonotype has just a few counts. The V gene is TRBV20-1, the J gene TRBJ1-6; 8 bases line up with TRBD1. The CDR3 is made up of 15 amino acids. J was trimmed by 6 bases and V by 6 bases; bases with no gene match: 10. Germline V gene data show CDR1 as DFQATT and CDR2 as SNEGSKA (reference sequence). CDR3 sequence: CSAPVTGAFNSPLHF. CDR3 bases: TGCAGTGCCCCAGTGACAGGGGCGTTTAATTCACCCCTCCACTTT.

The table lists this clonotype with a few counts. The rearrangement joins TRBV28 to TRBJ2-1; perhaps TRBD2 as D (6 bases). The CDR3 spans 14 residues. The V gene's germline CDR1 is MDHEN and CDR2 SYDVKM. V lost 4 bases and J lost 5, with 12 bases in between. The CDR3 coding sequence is TGTGCCAGCAGTTCGCTGGGCGGGGACAATGAGCAGTTCTTC. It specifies CASSSLGGDNEQFF.

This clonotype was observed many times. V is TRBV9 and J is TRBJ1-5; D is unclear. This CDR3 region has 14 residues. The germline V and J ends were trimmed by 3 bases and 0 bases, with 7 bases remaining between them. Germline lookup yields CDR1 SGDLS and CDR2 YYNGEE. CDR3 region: CASSGANSNQPQHF. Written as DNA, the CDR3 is TGTGCCAGCAGCGGGGCAAATAGCAATCAGCCCCAGCATTTT.

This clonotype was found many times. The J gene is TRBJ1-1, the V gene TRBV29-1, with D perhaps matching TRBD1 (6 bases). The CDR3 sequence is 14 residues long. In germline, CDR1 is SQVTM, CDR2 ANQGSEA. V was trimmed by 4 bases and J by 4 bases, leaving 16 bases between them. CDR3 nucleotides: TGCAGCGTTGGGGGGCAGGGAAGGGGCACTGAAGCTTTCTTT. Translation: CSVGGQGRGTEAFF.

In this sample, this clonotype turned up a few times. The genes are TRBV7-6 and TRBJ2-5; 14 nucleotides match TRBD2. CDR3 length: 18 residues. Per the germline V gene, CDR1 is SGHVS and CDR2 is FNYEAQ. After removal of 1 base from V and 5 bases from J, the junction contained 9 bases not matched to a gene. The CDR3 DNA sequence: TGTGCCAGCAGCTTAGGTTCCGGGACTAGCGGGGGCGGGGAGACCCAGTACTTC. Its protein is CASSLGSGTSGGGETQYF. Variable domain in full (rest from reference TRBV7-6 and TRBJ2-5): GAGVSQSPRYKVTKRGQDVALRCDPISGHVSLYWYRQALGQGPEFLTYFNYEAQQDKSGLPNDRFSAERPEGSISTLTIQRTEQRDSAMYRCASSLGSGTSGGGETQYFGPGTRLLVL.

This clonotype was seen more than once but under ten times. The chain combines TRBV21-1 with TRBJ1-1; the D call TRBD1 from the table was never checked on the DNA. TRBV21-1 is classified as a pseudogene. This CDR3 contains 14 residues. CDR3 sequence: CASSKCGTRTEAFF. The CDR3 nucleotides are TGTGCCAGCAGCAAATGCGGGACACGCACTGAAGCTTTCTTT.

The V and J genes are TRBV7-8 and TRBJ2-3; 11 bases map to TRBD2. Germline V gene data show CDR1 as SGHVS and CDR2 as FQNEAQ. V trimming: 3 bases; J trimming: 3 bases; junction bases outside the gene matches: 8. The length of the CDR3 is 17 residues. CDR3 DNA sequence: TGTGCCAGCAGCTTGCTAGCGGGGGGTCCCAGGACAGATACGCAGTATTTT. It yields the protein CASSLLAGGPRTDTQYF.

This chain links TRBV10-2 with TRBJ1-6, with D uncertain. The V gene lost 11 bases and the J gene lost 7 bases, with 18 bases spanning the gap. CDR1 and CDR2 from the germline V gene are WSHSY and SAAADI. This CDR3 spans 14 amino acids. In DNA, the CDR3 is TGCGCCGCTAGCCTTCGGGTACCCAATTCACCCCTCCACTTT. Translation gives CAASLRVPNSPLHF.

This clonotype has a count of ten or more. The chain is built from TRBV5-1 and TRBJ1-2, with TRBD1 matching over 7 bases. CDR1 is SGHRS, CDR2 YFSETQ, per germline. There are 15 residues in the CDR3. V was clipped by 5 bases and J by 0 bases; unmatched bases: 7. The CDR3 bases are TGCGCCAGCAGTCGGGACAGCGAGTCTAACTATGGCTACACCTTC. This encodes CASSRDSESNYGYTF.

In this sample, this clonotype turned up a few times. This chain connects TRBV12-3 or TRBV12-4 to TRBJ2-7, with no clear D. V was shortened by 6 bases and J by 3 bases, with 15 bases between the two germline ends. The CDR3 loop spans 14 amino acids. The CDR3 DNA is TGTGCCAGCAGCAGAAGGAAGGGTTACTACGAGCAGTACTTC. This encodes CASSRRKGYYEQYF.

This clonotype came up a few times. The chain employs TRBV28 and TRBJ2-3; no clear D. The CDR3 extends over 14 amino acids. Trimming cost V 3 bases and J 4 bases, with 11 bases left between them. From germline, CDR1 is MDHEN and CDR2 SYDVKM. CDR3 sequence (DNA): TGTGCCAGCAGTTTTGTACTCCGCGCAGATACGCAGTATTTT. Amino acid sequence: CASSFVLRADTQYF. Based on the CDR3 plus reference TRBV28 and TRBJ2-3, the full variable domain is DVKVTQSSRYLVKRTGEKVFLECVQDMDHENMFWYRQDPGLGLRLIYFSYDVKMKEKGDIPEGYSVSREKKERFSLILESASTNQTSMYLCASSFVLRADTQYFGPGTRLTVL.

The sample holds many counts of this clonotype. CDR3 nucleotide sequence: TGTGCCAGCAGCACTGACGGGGAAGGAATTGAAAAACTGTTTTTT. Amino acid sequence: CASSTDGEGIEKLFF. V usage is TRBV11-2 and J usage is TRBJ1-4; D is undetermined. Germline CDR1 reads SGHAT; CDR2 reads FQNNGV. The CDR3 spans 15 residues. The V gene lost 5 bases and the J gene lost 7 bases, with 17 bases spanning the gap. Looking up the rest from reference TRBV11-2 and TRBJ1-4 gives the full variable domain: EAGVAQSPRYKIIEKRQSVAFWCNPISGHATLYWYQQILGQGPKLLIQFQNNGVVDDSQLPKDRFSAERLKGVDSTLKIQPAKLEDSAVYLCASSTDGEGIEKLFFGSGTQLSVL.

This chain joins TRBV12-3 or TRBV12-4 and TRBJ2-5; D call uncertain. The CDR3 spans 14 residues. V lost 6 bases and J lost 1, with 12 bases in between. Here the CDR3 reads CASRRTPGQETQYF. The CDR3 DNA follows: TGTGCCAGCAGGCGAACTCCCGGCCAAGAGACCCAGTACTTC.

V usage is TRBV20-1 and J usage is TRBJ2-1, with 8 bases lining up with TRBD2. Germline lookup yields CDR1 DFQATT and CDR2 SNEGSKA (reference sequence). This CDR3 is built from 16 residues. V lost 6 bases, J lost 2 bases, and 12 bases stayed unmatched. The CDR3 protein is CSAAFPAGGPYNEQFF. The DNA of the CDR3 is TGCAGTGCCGCCTTTCCCGCGGGGGGCCCCTACAATGAGCAGTTCTTC.

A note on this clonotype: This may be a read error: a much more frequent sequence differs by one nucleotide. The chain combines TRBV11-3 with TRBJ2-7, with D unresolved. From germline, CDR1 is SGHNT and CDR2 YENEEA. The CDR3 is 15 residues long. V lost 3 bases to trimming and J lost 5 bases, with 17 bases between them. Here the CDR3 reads CASSLDRSDGHEQYF. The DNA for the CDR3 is TGTGCCAGCAGCTTGGATCGGTCCGACGGACACGAGCAGTACTTC.

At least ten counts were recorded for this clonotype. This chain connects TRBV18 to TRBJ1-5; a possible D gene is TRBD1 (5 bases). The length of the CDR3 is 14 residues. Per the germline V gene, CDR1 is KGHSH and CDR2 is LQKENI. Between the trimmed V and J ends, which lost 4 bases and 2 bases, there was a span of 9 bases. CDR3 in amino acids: CASSLQGGNQPQHF. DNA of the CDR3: TGTGCCAGCTCACTTCAGGGTGGCAATCAGCCCCAGCATTTT.

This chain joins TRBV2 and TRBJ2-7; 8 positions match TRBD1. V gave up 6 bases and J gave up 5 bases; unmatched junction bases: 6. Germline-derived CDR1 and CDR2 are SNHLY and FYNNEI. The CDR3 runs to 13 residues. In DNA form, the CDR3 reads TGTGCCAGCAGCCCGACAGGGGTCGACGAGCAGTACTTC. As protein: CASSPTGVDEQYF. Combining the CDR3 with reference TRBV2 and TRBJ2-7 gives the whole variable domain EPEVTQTPSHQVTQMGQEVILRCVPISNHLYFYWYRQILGQKVEFLVSFYNNEISEKSEIFDDQFSVERPDGSNFTLKIRSTKLEDSAMYFCASSPTGVDEQYFGPGTRLTVT.